These 10 T cell receptor beta chains originate from one sample sequenced in a study of Ad26.COV2.S vaccination and SARS-CoV-2 variants. TCRdb keeps only in-frame clones here, not all; method: immunoSEQ multiplex PCR. The table records some 340,000 clones, 70% to 90% of them present only once. Stated treatment: 15 to 20 received Ad26.COV2.S at low or high dose, single or two shots; 5 received placebo; per-sample allocation not given. Specimen acquisition occurred on day 63 following the initial vaccine or placebo injection. The sequenced sample was peripheral blood, obtained in a trial of Ad26.COV2.S vaccine versus placebo. These receptors were obtained from a person between 18 and 65 years old who received the Ad26.COV2.S COVID-19 vaccine or a placebo.

This clone showed up just a few times. The rearrangement joins TRBV11-2 to TRBJ1-5, with D unclear. Between the trimmed V and J ends, which lost 1 base and 3 bases, there was a span of 13 bases. This CDR3 contains 16 residues. CDR1 SGHAT and CDR2 FQNNGV come from the germline V gene. CDR3 sequence: CASSLGTGNPNQPQHF. The DNA for the CDR3 is TGTGCCAGCAGCTTAGGTACCGGGAATCCCAATCAGCCCCAGCATTTT.

The chain couples TRBV5-1 to TRBJ1-2; 12 bases fit TRBD1. Per germline, CDR1 SGHRS and CDR2 YFSETQ. The CDR3 length is 14 residues. V was clipped by 7 bases and J by 8 bases; unmatched bases: 9. As DNA, the CDR3 is TGCGCCAGCGCAACCGGGACAGGGGGCGACGGCTACACCTTC. It yields the protein CASATGTGGDGYTF.

V usage is TRBV3-1 (or the pseudogene TRBV3-2) and J usage is TRBJ2-7, with TRBD2 identical over 7 bases. The CDR3 extends over 14 amino acids. Trimming took 4 bases from V and 3 from J; bases not matched to a gene: 6. Germline V gives CDR1 LGHDT, CDR2 YNNKEL (reference sequence). In nucleotides, the CDR3 is TGTGCCAGCAGCCCCCCGGGGGGTAGCTACGAGCAGTACTTC. Encoded protein: CASSPPGGSYEQYF.

This clone was observed a few times. This chain uses TRBV5-4 with TRBJ1-2; D is unclear. The CDR3 runs 14 residues. The ends were cut back, 4 bases at V and 4 bases at J, with 14 bases in the middle. Germline lookup yields CDR1 SGHNT and CDR2 YYREEE (reference sequence). The CDR3 nucleotides read TGTGCCAGCAGCCAACCCGACCGGGGCTATGGCTACACCTTC. This codes for CASSQPDRGYGYTF. Full variable domain (outside the CDR3, taken from reference TRBV5-4 and TRBJ1-2): ETGVTQSPTHLIKTRGQQVTLRCSSQSGHNTVSWYQQALGQGPQFIFQYYREEENGRGNFPPRFSGLQFPNYSSELNVNALELDDSALYLCASSQPDRGYGYTFGSGTRLTVV.

The chain employs TRBV6-5 and TRBJ1-2, with unresolved D. V was pared by 3 bases and J by 1 base, with 12 bases between. CDR3 size: 15 residues. Germline CDR1 reads MNHEY; CDR2 reads SVGAGI. The CDR3 DNA is TGTGCCAGCAGTTATAATAACCGTTATAACTATGGCTACACCTTC. It yields the protein CASSYNNRYNYGYTF.

This clone was picked up one time. The rearrangement uses TRBV2 and TRBJ1-6; TRBD1 matches at 8 bases. V gave up 6 bases and J gave up 10 bases; unmatched junction bases: 2. Germline V lookup: CDR1 SNHLY, CDR2 FYNNEI. This CDR3 has 12 residues. The CDR3 DNA reads as TGTGCCAGCAGACGGACAGGGTCACCCCTCCACTTT. This codes for CASRRTGSPLHF. Variable domain in full (rest from reference TRBV2 and TRBJ1-6): EPEVTQTPSHQVTQMGQEVILRCVPISNHLYFYWYRQILGQKVEFLVSFYNNEISEKSEIFDDQFSVERPDGSNFTLKIRSTKLEDSAMYFCASRRTGSPLHFGNGTRLTVT.

The rearrangement links TRBV6-4 to TRBJ2-2; 9 bases line up with TRBD2. V shed 2 bases and J 5 bases; nucleotides not matched to a gene: 12. Germline CDR1 and CDR2: MRHNA and SNTAGT. The CDR3 contains 18 residues. The CDR3 sequence is CASSDTEGASGTTGELFF. DNA of the CDR3: TGTGCCAGCAGTGACACCGAAGGGGCTAGCGGGACAACCGGGGAGCTGTTTTTT.

J is TRBJ1-1 and V is TRBV3-1 (or the pseudogene TRBV3-2); D gene unclear. The V end lost 4 bases, the J end lost 8 bases, and 20 bases lay between the germline ends. This CDR3 is built from 15 residues. The germline V gene encodes CDR1 LGHDT and CDR2 YNNKEL (reference sequence). The DNA for the CDR3 is TGTGCCAGCAGCCCGCTTTCGATGGCGGTGGGGGAAGCTTTCTTT. Translated: CASSPLSMAVGEAFF.

The chain carries TRBV5-6 and TRBJ2-7; TRBD1 is a possible D gene (5 bases). The CDR3 loop spans 15 amino acids. Germline CDR1 and CDR2: SGHDT and YYEEEE. Trimming took 1 base from V and 1 from J, leaving 12 bases between them. As DNA, the CDR3 is TGTGCCAGCAGCTTGATTTCGACAGCGTCCTACGAGCAGTACTTC. Its protein is CASSLISTASYEQYF.

The J gene is TRBJ2-7, the V gene TRBV19, with TRBD1 identical over 7 bases. Trimming removed 0 bases from V and 0 bases from J; junction bases left unmatched: 5. CDR1 and CDR2 (germline): LNHDA, SQIVND (reference sequence). CDR3 length: 16 amino acids. CDR3 region: CASSIEYGDSSYEQYF. Written as DNA, the CDR3 is TGTGCCAGTAGTATAGAGTACGGGGACAGCTCCTACGAGCAGTACTTC.